A single T cell receptor (beta chain) is shown here with its context. Antigen specificity is unknown. The sample belongs to a study of monozygotic twins with inflammatory bowel disease. Overall study findings and caveats: Patient repertoires may carry noise from differing immunosuppressive treatments. Patients with IBD had less TCRbeta diversity (inverse Simpson) than their healthy co-twins. IBD patients shared fewer clonotypes with others than healthy twins, especially with disease activity.

Germline V gives CDR1 LNHNV, CDR2 YYDKDF (reference sequence). This CDR3 is 14 amino acids long. cDNA was made in eight separate reactions per sample. One entry per CDR3 protein, without DNA, is what TCRdb gives after re-calling the 5' RACE reads. There are some 150,000 distinct CDR3 sequences in the sample, with approximately 2.4% held by the top ten. The sequenced sample consisted of blood. The sequence was collected from a human donor with ulcerative colitis or Crohn's disease, or a healthy co-twin of an affected twin (not recorded which). The rearrangement uses TRBV15 and TRBJ1-1; checking the TCRdb D call of TRBD1 is not possible without DNA. The CDR3 here is CATSTQGGNTEAFF.